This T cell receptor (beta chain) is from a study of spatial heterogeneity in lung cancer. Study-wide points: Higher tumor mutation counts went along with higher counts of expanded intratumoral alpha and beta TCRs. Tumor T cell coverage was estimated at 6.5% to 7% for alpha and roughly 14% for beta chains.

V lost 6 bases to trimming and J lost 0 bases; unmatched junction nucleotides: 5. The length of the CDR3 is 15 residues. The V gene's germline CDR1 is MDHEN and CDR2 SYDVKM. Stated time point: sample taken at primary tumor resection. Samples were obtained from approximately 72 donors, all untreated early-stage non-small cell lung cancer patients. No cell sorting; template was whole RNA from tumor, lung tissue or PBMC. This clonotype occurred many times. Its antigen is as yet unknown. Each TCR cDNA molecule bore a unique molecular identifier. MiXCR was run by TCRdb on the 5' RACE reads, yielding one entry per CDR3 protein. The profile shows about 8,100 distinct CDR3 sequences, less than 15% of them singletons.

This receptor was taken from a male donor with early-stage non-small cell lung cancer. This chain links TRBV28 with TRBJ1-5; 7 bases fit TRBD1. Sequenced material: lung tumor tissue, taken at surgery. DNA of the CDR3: TGTGCCAGCAGGACGACAGGGAGTAGCAATCAGCCCCAGCATTTT. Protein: CASRTTGSSNQPQHF.